This note documents a single TCR beta chain sequence. The antigen is not known. This entry comes from a study of cytomegalovirus exposure and HLA in healthy donors. The overall study: For the roughly 400 genotyped donors, 65% to 90% fell within the Caucasian-associated ancestry cluster. Overall study results and limits: Data from an earlier analysis indicated that most TCR beta V segments were productive either about 90% or about 30% of the time.

V lost 2 bases and J 6 bases, leaving 12 bases between the germline ends. This CDR3 contains 13 residues. Germline loops: CDR1 SGHRS, CDR2 YFSETQ. Both 60 Vbeta primers and 13 Jbeta primers went into the PCR. The data were produced by immunoSEQ multiplex PCR, yet TCRdb's version contains in-frame clones alone and is incomplete. The table lists 95,000 to 150,000 clones, over 60% of them singletons. This receptor was taken from a woman in her forties in good health and CMV-seropositive. Material: PBMCs. V is TRBV5-1 and J is TRBJ2-7; D may be TRBD1 (6 bases). The CDR3, as DNA: TGCGCCAGCAGCTTTAACAGGGATACCGAGCAGTACTTC. It is translated as CASSFNRDTEQYF.